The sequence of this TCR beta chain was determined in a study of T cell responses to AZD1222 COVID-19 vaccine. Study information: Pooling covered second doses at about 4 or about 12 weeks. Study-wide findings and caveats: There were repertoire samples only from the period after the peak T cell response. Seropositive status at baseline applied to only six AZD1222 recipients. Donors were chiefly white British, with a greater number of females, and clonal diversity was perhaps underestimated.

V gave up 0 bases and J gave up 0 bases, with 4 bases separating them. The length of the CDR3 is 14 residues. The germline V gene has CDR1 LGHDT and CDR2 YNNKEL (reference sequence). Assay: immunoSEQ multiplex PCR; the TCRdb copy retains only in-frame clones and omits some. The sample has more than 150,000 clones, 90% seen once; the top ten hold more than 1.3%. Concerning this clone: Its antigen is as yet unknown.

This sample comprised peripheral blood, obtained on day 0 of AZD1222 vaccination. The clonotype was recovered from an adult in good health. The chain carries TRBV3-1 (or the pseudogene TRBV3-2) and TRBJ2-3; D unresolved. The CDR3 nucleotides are TGTGCCAGCAGCCAAGATACAAGCACAGATACGCAGTATTTT. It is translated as CASSQDTSTDTQYF.